The rows below give T cell receptor beta chains drawn from one sample of a study of T cells in tuberculosis. Assay used: immunoSEQ multiplex PCR; TCRdb lists only in-frame clones, some missing. The sample records 37,000 or so clones, around 92% being singletons. The sample was PBMCs. The receptors derive from a donor aged 10-29 years with latent tuberculosis or without tuberculosis infection. Some clones in this sample may be carry-over from other donors' samples. CDR3s include the opening cysteine and the closing phenylalanine or tryptophan. The D gene is left open where the match is weak. Clone size, where shown, is once, few, many, or a class for clones that have expanded.

clone size	J gene	D gene	V gene	CDR3 protein	CDR3 DNA
NA	TRBJ2-3	TRBD2	TRBV19	CASSPTSGGAADTQYF	TGTGCCAGTAGCCCAACTAGCGGGGGGGCCGCAGATACGCAGTATTTT
NA	TRBJ1-5	NA	TRBV4-3	CASSQEYSNQPQHF	TGCGCCAGCAGCCAAGAGTATAGCAATCAGCCCCAGCATTTT
NA	TRBJ1-5	NA	TRBV19	CASSIDRVVRAAQPQHF	TGTGCCAGTAGTATAGATCGAGTTGTCAGGGCGGCTCAGCCCCAGCATTTT
NA	TRBJ1-1	TRBD1	TRBV11-3	CASSLTTGDTEAFF	TGTGCCAGCAGCTTAACGACAGGGGACACTGAAGCTTTCTTT
NA	TRBJ2-5	TRBD1	TRBV6-1	CASSESAGTGETQYF	TGTGCCAGCAGTGAATCGGCGGGGACAGGCGAGACCCAGTACTTC
NA	TRBJ1-6	NA	TRBV5-6	CASRTGNSPLHF	TGTGCCAGCAGAACGGGGAATTCACCCCTCCACTTT
NA	TRBJ2-7	NA	TRBV18	CASSLSVGLYEQYF	TGTGCCAGCTCACTGTCAGTGGGCCTCTACGAGCAGTACTTC
NA	TRBJ1-1	TRBD1	TRBV6-1	CASSEVQGAAEAFF	TGTGCCAGCAGTGAAGTCCAGGGGGCGGCTGAAGCTTTCTTT
once	TRBJ1-4	TRBD1	TRBV4-3	CASSQTGTENEKLFF	TGCGCCAGCAGCCAAACCGGGACAGAGAATGAAAAACTGTTTTTT
NA	TRBJ1-1	NA	TRBV13	CASSLGLDLRATEAFF	TGTGCCAGCAGCTTAGGGCTCGACTTGCGGGCGACTGAAGCTTTCTTT
NA	TRBJ1-2	TRBD1	TRBV7-9	CASSLHKDRGYGYTF	TGTGCCAGCAGCTTACACAAGGACAGGGGCTATGGCTACACCTTC
once	TRBJ2-1	NA	TRBV6-1	CASSERILIPNNEQFF	TGTGCCAGCAGTGAACGTATCCTGATTCCTAACAATGAGCAGTTCTTC
NA	TRBJ2-3	TRBD2	TRBV4-3	CASSQTSGGTTDTQYF	TGCGCCAGCAGCCAGACTAGCGGGGGGACTACAGATACGCAGTATTTT
NA	TRBJ2-2	NA	TRBV10-2	CASNRGTGELFF	TGCGCCAGCAACCGGGGGACCGGGGAGCTGTTTTTT
NA	TRBJ1-2	NA	TRBV30	CAWSYGYGYTF	TGTGCCTGGAGTTACGGGTATGGCTACACCTTC
NA	TRBJ2-2	TRBD1	TRBV7-8	CASSLAIGGGSNTGELFF	TGTGCCAGCAGCTTAGCTATAGGGGGCGGCTCGAACACCGGGGAGCTGTTTTTT
once	TRBJ1-2	NA	TRBV5-1	CASSFAGNGHGYTF	TGCGCCAGCAGCTTCGCCGGGAACGGTCATGGCTACACCTTC
NA	TRBJ2-5	TRBD2	TRBV6-5	CASSYGLAEQETQYF	TGTGCCAGCAGTTATGGACTAGCGGAACAAGAGACCCAGTACTTC
NA	TRBJ1-5	NA	TRBV5-4	CASSLDPGGNQPQHF	TGTGCCAGCAGCTTGGACCCAGGGGGCAATCAGCCCCAGCATTTT
once	TRBJ1-1	TRBD1	TRBV25-1	CASKGDRGDTEAFF	TGTGCCAGCAAAGGGGACAGGGGAGACACTGAAGCTTTCTTT
NA	TRBJ1-1	TRBD1	TRBV11-2	CASSSWTGANTEAFF	TGTGCCAGCAGCTCCTGGACAGGGGCGAACACTGAAGCTTTCTTT
NA	TRBJ1-1	NA	TRBV5-1	CASSAPGSLNTEAFF	TGCGCCAGCAGCGCTCCGGGGTCTTTGAACACTGAAGCTTTCTTT
NA	TRBJ1-6	NA	TRBV6-1	CASSLQGRNSPLHF	TGTGCCAGCAGTTTACAGGGCAGAAATTCACCCCTCCACTTT
NA	TRBJ1-1	TRBD1	TRBV30	CAWDRGSNTEAFF	TGTGCCTGGGACAGGGGTTCGAACACTGAAGCTTTCTTT
NA	TRBJ2-4	TRBD1	TRBV6-5	CASRTTGVGNIQYF	TGTGCCAGCAGAACCACAGGGGTGGGGAACATTCAGTACTTC
NA	TRBJ1-5	NA	TRBV27	CASSFRGGPYSNQPQHF	TGTGCCAGCAGTTTCCGAGGAGGCCCTTATAGCAATCAGCCCCAGCATTTT
NA	TRBJ2-3	TRBD2	TRBV5-1	CASSPGTNSDTQYF	TGCGCCAGCAGCCCCGGGACTAACTCCGATACGCAGTATTTT
NA	TRBJ1-1	NA	TRBV7-2	CASSLSSGFGGALLAFF	TGTGCCAGCAGCTTGTCGTCAGGTTTTGGGGGCGCATTGTTGGCTTTCTTT
NA	TRBJ2-5	TRBD1	TRBV7-3	CASSLDDRGNETQYF	TGTGCCAGCAGCTTAGATGACAGGGGGAACGAGACCCAGTACTTC
NA	TRBJ1-5	TRBD1	TRBV27	CASSGQGNQPQHF	TGTGCCAGCAGTGGACAGGGTAATCAGCCCCAGCATTTT
NA	TRBJ2-7	TRBD2	TRBV4-3	CASSQDFLAGGPSYEQYF	TGCGCCAGCAGCCAAGATTTTCTAGCGGGGGGCCCCTCCTACGAGCAGTACTTC
NA	TRBJ1-1	NA	TRBV6-5	CASSYQPWGMNTEAFF	TGTGCCAGCAGTTACCAACCGTGGGGCATGAACACTGAAGCTTTCTTT
NA	TRBJ1-2	NA	TRBV20-1	CSARGSGGYTF	TGCAGTGCTAGAGGGTCGGGTGGCTACACCTTC
NA	TRBJ1-1	NA	TRBV5-6	CASSSGTSEAFF	TGTGCCAGCAGCTCCGGGACATCAGAAGCTTTCTTT
once	TRBJ1-1	NA	TRBV7-2	CASSYSRLGGAYEAFF	TGTGCCAGCAGCTACTCCCGCCTAGGGGGTGCCTATGAAGCTTTCTTT
NA	TRBJ2-1	TRBD2	TRBV7-3	CASSTGTSGDNEQFF	TGTGCCAGCAGTACCGGGACTAGCGGGGACAATGAGCAGTTCTTC
NA	TRBJ2-3	NA	TRBV27	CASSLEARDTQYF	TGTGCCAGCAGTTTAGAGGCTCGGGATACGCAGTATTTT
NA	TRBJ1-2	NA	TRBV5-1	CASSLGRWGPNGYTF	TGCGCCAGCAGCTTGGGTCGTTGGGGGCCGAATGGCTACACCTTC
once	TRBJ1-4	NA	TRBV28	CASSSPAGSNEKLFF	TGTGCCAGCAGTTCCCCCGCAGGGTCCAATGAAAAACTGTTTTTT
few	TRBJ2-7	TRBD1	TRBV5-4	CASSIPGTGNEQYF	TGTGCCAGCAGCATCCCCGGGACAGGGAACGAGCAGTACTTC
NA	TRBJ2-6	TRBD2	TRBV19	CASRPRAGVTGANVLTF	TGTGCCAGTAGACCCCGCGCGGGGGTAACTGGGGCCAACGTCCTGACTTTC
NA	TRBJ2-1	TRBD2	TRBV5-1	CASSSLTSGPYNEQFF	TGCGCCAGCAGCTCGCTGACTAGCGGGCCCTACAATGAGCAGTTCTTC
NA	TRBJ1-1	NA	TRBV10-3	CAISNQGDTEAFF	TGTGCCATCAGTAATCAGGGCGACACTGAAGCTTTCTTT
NA	TRBJ1-4	TRBD1	TRBV30	CAWSGWTGANEKLFF	TGTGCCTGGAGTGGGTGGACAGGGGCTAATGAAAAACTGTTTTTT
NA	TRBJ1-6	TRBD1	TRBV4-3	CASSQKTGVLNSPLHF	TGCGCCAGCAGCCAAAAAACAGGGGTCCTTAATTCACCCCTCCACTTT
NA	TRBJ2-3	NA	TRBV27	CASRREGTDTQYF	TGTGCCAGCAGACGGGAAGGCACAGATACGCAGTATTTT
NA	TRBJ2-1	TRBD1	TRBV11-3	CASSLRAGGSHNEQFF	TGTGCCAGCAGCTTACGGGCAGGGGGAAGCCACAATGAGCAGTTCTTC
NA	TRBJ1-4	NA	TRBV18	CASSPTAGHEKLFF	TGTGCCAGCTCACCGACAGCCGGACATGAAAAACTGTTTTTT
NA	TRBJ1-2	NA	TRBV7-9	CAFEPATWGEDGYTF	TGTGCCTTCGAGCCTGCGACTTGGGGGGAGGATGGCTACACCTTC
NA	TRBJ2-7	NA	TRBV7-9	CASRTVGGVYEQYF	TGTGCCAGCAGAACGGTGGGGGGAGTATACGAGCAGTACTTC
NA	TRBJ1-6	TRBD1	TRBV19	CASSLATGANSPLHF	TGTGCCAGTAGTCTCGCGACAGGGGCAAATTCACCCCTCCACTTT
NA	TRBJ2-2	NA	TRBV7-6	CAHNRDTGELFF	TGTGCCCATAACAGGGATACCGGGGAGCTGTTTTTT